A single sample gave rise to the 19 T cell receptor beta chains below, sequenced in a study of Graves' ophthalmopathy and Graves' hyperthyroidism. Researchers took RNA transcripts and amplified TCR beta CDR3 regions from them. First-round RT-PCR relied on HTBI primers, and a second-round multiplex PCR came next. TCRdb reanalysed the multiplex PCR reads using MiXCR and keeps one entry per CDR3 protein. There are hundreds of thousands of distinct CDR3 sequences in the sample; around 21% occur only once, and under 3.5% lies in the top ten. The material sequenced was peripheral blood. The source is a woman aged 18-35 years with stable Graves' hyperthyroidism.

V and J are TRBV18 and TRBJ1-1; tentative D call: TRBD1 (6 bases). Germline-derived CDR1 and CDR2 are KGHSH and LQKENI. V was trimmed by 0 bases and J by 1 base, leaving 9 bases between them. CDR3 size: 15 residues. The CDR3 region has the DNA TGTGCCAGCTCACCACCGCGGGGGGCGAACACTGAAGCTTTCTTT. It encodes CASSPPRGANTEAFF.

The table lists this clonotype with many counts. The chain couples TRBV7-2 to TRBJ2-7; D gene uncertain. This CDR3 comprises 14 residues. V lost 5 bases, J lost 6 bases, and 17 bases lay in between. Germline V lookup: CDR1 SGHTA, CDR2 FQGNSA. The DNA for the CDR3 is TGTGCCAGCAGCCCACGGACCGTCATCTCCGAGCAGTACTTC. This sequence encodes CASSPRTVISEQYF.

A note on this clonotype: Since a much larger clone is just one base distant, this may be a read error. The V and J genes are TRBV4-1 and TRBJ1-6; D is undetermined. This CDR3 has 13 amino acids. The V gene's germline CDR1 is MGHRA and CDR2 YSYEKL. The CDR3, as DNA: TGCGCCAGCAGCCAAATACGTAATTCACACCTCCACTTT. This translates into CASSQIRNSHLHF.

The V and J genes are TRBV28 and TRBJ1-1, with 7 bases fitting TRBD1. V gave up 3 bases and J gave up 10 bases; unmatched junction bases: 2. Germline CDR1 is MDHEN and CDR2 is SYDVKM. This CDR3 contains 11 residues. The CDR3 protein is CASSLGQRAFF. As DNA, the CDR3 is TGTGCCAGCAGTTTGGGACAGAGAGCTTTCTTT.

This clonotype was picked up many times. The chain employs TRBV6-2 or TRBV6-3 and TRBJ2-5; 9 bases fit TRBD1. The CDR3 sequence is 14 residues long. Per the germline V gene, CDR1 is MNHEY and CDR2 is SVGEGT. With 6 bases clipped from V and 9 bases from J, the junction kept 11 bases outside the gene matches. The CDR3 region has the DNA TGTGCCAGCAGCGTACAGGGGGCCTATCTTCCCCAGTACTTC. Amino acid sequence: CASSVQGAYLPQYF.

This clonotype was observed a few times. The chain links TRBV12-3 or TRBV12-4 to TRBJ1-5; unclear D gene. Trimming took off 5 bases at V and 2 bases at J, with 10 bases between the two ends. This CDR3 spans 14 amino acids. The CDR3 sequence is CASSAQDGNQPQHF. CDR3 in DNA: TGTGCCAGCAGTGCGCAGGATGGCAATCAGCCCCAGCATTTT.

The chain combines TRBV5-8 with TRBJ2-2; D uncertain. This CDR3 is built from 15 residues. Deletions cut 7 bases from V and 4 bases from J, with 17 bases between. Germline V gives CDR1 SGHTS, CDR2 YDEGEE. The CDR3 nucleotides read TGTGCCAGCTCCTTCTTCGGTCCGGCCACCGGGGAGCTGTTTTTT. Translating gives CASSFFGPATGELFF.

This clonotype was detected ten times or more. The chain combines TRBV12-3 or TRBV12-4 with TRBJ2-5, with D possibly called TRBD1 or TRBD2 (5 bases each). Trimming took off 2 bases at V and 5 bases at J, with 12 bases between the two ends. The CDR3 is 14 residues long. CDR3 protein: CASSLRIGTETQYF. CDR3 DNA: TGTGCCAGCAGTTTAAGGATCGGGACGGAGACCCAGTACTTC.

This clonotype was picked up many times. The chain couples TRBV6-5 to TRBJ1-1; D not resolved. Germline V gives CDR1 MNHEY, CDR2 SVGAGI. CDR3 size: 15 residues. V was clipped by 0 bases and J by 2 bases, with 10 bases between them. Here the CDR3 DNA reads TGTGCCAGCAGTTACTCGCGCCATCACAACACTGAAGCTTTCTTT. This encodes CASSYSRHHNTEAFF.

This chain uses TRBV11-2 with TRBJ1-2; D is perhaps TRBD1 (5 bases). Germline values: CDR1 SGHAT, CDR2 FQNNGV. This CDR3 is built from 15 residues. V lost 3 bases to trimming and J lost 4 bases, with 15 bases between them. CDR3 nucleotide sequence: TGTGCCAGCAGCTTCCGGGACCGATCGTCCTATGGCTACACCTTC. It specifies CASSFRDRSSYGYTF.

The gene calls are TRBV4-3 and TRBJ2-2, with 7 bases fitting TRBD1. This CDR3 contains 15 residues. Trimming removed 0 bases from V and 6 bases from J; junction bases left unmatched: 4. Germline assignment: CDR1 LGHNA and CDR2 YSLEER. The CDR3 sequence: CASSQDPGGPGELFF. Written as DNA, the CDR3 is TGCGCCAGCAGCCAAGATCCAGGGGGTCCCGGGGAGCTGTTTTTT.

The rearrangement links TRBV12-3 or TRBV12-4 to TRBJ1-2, with a weak D call TRBD1 (5 bases). The CDR3 is 16 amino acids. V dropped 0 bases and J dropped 2 bases, with 13 bases sitting between them. The CDR3 protein is CASSLAPGSLNYGYTF. The CDR3 bases are TGTGCCAGCAGTTTAGCGCCAGGGTCCCTCAACTATGGCTACACCTTC.

This clonotype has only one observation. The chain has TRBV6-1 and TRBJ1-2; D unresolved. This CDR3 contains 13 residues. With 7 bases removed from V and 1 base from J, the gap between germline ends came to 10 bases. Germline loops: CDR1 MNHNS, CDR2 SASEGT. The CDR3 sequence is CASKISVNYGYTF. The CDR3 DNA reads TGTGCCAGCAAGATAAGCGTTAACTATGGCTACACCTTC.

This clonotype was picked up many times. The chain links TRBV25-1 to TRBJ2-2; 8 positions agree with TRBD2. This CDR3 has 16 residues. The germline V gene encodes CDR1 MGHDK and CDR2 SYGVNS. V lost 4 bases and J lost 5; bases outside the gene matches: 9. The CDR3 DNA follows: TGTGCCAGCAGTGTGGGACTAGTTTACGGAACCGGGGAGCTGTTTTTT. Its translation: CASSVGLVYGTGELFF.

This clonotype occurred many times. The CDR3 loop is CSVVGTSGRRAYEQYF. The CDR3 coding sequence is TGCAGCGTTGTAGGTACTAGCGGGAGAAGAGCCTACGAGCAGTACTTC. The chain recombines TRBV29-1 with TRBJ2-7; TRBD2 aligns across 11 bases. V lost 4 bases to trimming and J lost 2 bases; unmatched junction nucleotides: 10. The CDR3 is 16 residues long. The germline CDR1 and CDR2 sequences are SQVTM and ANQGSEA.

There are many counts of this clonotype. The chain has TRBV30 and TRBJ1-2; no firm D call. Between the trimmed V and J ends, which lost 2 bases and 10 bases, there was a span of 11 bases. Germline CDR1 reads GTSNPN; CDR2 reads SVGIG (reference sequence). CDR3 length: 11 residues. CDR3 nucleotides: TGTGCCTGGAGTTACAACGATGACTACACCTTC. Encoded protein: CAWSYNDDYTF.

This clonotype was seen more than once but under ten times. The V call is TRBV4-2, the J call TRBJ1-2; D not resolved. V lost 4 bases to trimming and J lost 8 bases, with 14 bases between them. CDR3 length: 13 residues. The germline gives CDR1 LGHNA, CDR2 YNFKEQ. CDR3: CASSPEYTGGYTF. CDR3 bases: TGTGCCAGCAGCCCCGAGTACACGGGCGGCTACACCTTC.

This clonotype has a count of ten or more. The chain links TRBV12-3 or TRBV12-4 to TRBJ1-1; D remains unclear. With 4 bases removed from V and 8 bases from J, the gap between germline ends came to 8 bases. CDR3 length: 11 amino acids. The CDR3 is CASSSFNEAFF. The CDR3 DNA sequence: TGTGCCAGCAGTTCCTTCAACGAAGCTTTCTTT.

On this clonotype: A much larger clone lies a single base off, so this may be a read error. The V call is TRBV7-9, the J call TRBJ2-7; TRBD1 might be the D (6 bases). CDR1 SEHNR and CDR2 FQNEAQ come from the germline V gene (reference sequence). The V end was cut by 10 bases, the J end by 5 bases, with 12 bases between. The CDR3 totals 11 residues. The CDR3 DNA is TGTGCCATCGGGCAGGGGAACGAGCAGTACTTC. This codes for CAIGQGNEQYF. The full variable domain, with the rest looked up from reference TRBV7-9 and TRBJ2-7, is DTGVSQNPRHKITKRGQNVTFRCDPISEHNRLYWYRQTLGQGPEFLTYFQNEAQLEKSRLLSDRFSAERPKGSFSTLEIQRTEQGDSAMYLCAIGQGNEQYFGPGTRLTVT.